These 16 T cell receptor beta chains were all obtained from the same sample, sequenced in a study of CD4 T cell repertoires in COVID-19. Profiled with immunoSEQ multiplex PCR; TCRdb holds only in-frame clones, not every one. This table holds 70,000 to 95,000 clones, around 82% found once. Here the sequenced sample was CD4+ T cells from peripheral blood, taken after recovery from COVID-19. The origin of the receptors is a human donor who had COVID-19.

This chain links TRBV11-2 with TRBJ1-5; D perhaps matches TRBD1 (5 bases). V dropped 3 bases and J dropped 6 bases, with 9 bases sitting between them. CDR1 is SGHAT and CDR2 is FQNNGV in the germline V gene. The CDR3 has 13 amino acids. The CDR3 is CASSLEGAQPQHF. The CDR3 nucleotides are TGTGCCAGCAGCTTGGAAGGGGCTCAGCCCCAGCATTTT.

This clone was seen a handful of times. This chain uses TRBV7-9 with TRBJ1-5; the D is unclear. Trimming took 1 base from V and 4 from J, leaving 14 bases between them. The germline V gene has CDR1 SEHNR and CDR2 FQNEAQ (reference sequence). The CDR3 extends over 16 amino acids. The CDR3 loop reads CASSLDAGKRNQPQHF. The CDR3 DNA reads TGTGCCAGCAGCTTAGATGCGGGGAAGAGAAATCAGCCCCAGCATTTT.

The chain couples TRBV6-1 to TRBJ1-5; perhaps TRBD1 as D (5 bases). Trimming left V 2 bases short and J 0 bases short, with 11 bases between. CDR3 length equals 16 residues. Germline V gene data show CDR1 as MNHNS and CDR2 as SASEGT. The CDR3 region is CASSENGADSNQPQHF. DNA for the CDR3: TGTGCCAGCAGTGAAAACGGGGCAGATAGCAATCAGCCCCAGCATTTT.

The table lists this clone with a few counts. For the CDR3, the DNA is TGTGCCACCGGGCAGGGAACCTCTGGAAACACCATATATTTT. It yields the protein CATGQGTSGNTIYF. The rearrangement joins TRBV6-5 to TRBJ1-3, with D tentatively TRBD1 (5 bases). CDR3 length: 14 amino acids. Germline lookup yields CDR1 MNHEY and CDR2 SVGAGI. Trimming removed 10 bases at V and 0 bases at J, with 13 bases between.

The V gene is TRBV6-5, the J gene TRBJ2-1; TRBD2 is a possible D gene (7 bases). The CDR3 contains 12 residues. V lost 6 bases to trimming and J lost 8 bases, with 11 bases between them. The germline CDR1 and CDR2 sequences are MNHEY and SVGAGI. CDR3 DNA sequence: TGTGCCAGCAGGAGGGGGGGGCATGAGCAGTTCTTC. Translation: CASRRGGHEQFF.

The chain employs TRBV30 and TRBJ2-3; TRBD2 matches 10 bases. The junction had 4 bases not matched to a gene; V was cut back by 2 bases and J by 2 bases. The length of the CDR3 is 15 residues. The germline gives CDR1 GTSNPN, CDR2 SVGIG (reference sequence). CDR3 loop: CAWSKLAGTTDTQYF. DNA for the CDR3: TGTGCCTGGAGTAAACTAGCGGGGACCACAGATACGCAGTATTTT. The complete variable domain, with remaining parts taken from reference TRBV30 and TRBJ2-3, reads SQTIHQWPATLVQPVGSPLSLECTVEGTSNPNLYWYRQAAGRGLQLLFYSVGIGQISSEVPQNLSASRPQDRQFILSSKKLLLSDSGFYLCAWSKLAGTTDTQYFGPGTRLTVL.

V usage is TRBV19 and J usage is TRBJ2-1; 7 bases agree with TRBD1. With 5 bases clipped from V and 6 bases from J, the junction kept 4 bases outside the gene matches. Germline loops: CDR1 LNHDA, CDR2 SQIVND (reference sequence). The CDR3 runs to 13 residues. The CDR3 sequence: CASSVTGFNEQFF. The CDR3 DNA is TGTGCCAGTAGTGTGACAGGGTTCAATGAGCAGTTCTTC.

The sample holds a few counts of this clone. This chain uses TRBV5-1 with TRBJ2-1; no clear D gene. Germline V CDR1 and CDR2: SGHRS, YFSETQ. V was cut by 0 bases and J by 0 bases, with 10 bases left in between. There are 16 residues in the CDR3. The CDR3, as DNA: TGCGCCAGCAGCTTGGCCGGCGAATTCTCCTACAATGAGCAGTTCTTC. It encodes CASSLAGEFSYNEQFF.

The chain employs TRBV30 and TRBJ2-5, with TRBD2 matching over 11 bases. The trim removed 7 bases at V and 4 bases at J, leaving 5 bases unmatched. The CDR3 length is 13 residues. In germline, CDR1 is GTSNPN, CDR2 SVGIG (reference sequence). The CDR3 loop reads CALAGGIGETQYF. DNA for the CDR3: TGTGCCTTAGCGGGAGGGATAGGAGAGACCCAGTACTTC.

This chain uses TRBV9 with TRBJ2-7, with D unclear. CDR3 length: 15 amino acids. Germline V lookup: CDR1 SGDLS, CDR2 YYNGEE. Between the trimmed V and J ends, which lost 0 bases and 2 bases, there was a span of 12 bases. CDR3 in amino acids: CASSVESGRTYEQYF. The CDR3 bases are TGTGCCAGCAGCGTAGAATCCGGCCGGACCTACGAGCAGTACTTC.

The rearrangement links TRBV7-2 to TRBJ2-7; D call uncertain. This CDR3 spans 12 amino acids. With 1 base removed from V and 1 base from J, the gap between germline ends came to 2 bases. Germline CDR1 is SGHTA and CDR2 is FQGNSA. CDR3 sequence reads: CASSLVSYEQYF. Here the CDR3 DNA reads TGTGCCAGCAGCTTAGTTTCCTACGAGCAGTACTTC.

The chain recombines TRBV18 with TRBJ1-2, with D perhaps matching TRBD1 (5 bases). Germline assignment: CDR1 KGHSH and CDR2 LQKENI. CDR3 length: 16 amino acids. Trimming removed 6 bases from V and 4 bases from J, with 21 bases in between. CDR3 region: CASSHQGSEVGYGYTF. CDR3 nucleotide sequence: TGTGCCAGCTCGCATCAGGGCTCGGAGGTGGGCTATGGCTACACCTTC.

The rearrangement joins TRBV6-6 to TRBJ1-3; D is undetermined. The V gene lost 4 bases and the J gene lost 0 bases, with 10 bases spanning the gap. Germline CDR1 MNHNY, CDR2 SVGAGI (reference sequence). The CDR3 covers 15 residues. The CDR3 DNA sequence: TGTGCCAGCAGTTCCCAACAACCCTCTGGAAACACCATATATTTT. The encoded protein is CASSSQQPSGNTIYF.

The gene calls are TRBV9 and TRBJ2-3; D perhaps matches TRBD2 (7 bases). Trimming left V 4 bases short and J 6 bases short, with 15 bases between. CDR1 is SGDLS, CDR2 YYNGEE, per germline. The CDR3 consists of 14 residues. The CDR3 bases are TGTGCCAGCAGCCCCCTGGGAGGGGGGGATACGCAGTATTTT. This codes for CASSPLGGGDTQYF. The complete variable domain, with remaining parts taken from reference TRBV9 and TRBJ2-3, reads DSGVTQTPKHLITATGQRVTLRCSPRSGDLSVYWYQQSLDQGLQFLIQYYNGEERAKGNILERFSAQQFPDLHSELNLSSLELGDSALYFCASSPLGGGDTQYFGPGTRLTVL.

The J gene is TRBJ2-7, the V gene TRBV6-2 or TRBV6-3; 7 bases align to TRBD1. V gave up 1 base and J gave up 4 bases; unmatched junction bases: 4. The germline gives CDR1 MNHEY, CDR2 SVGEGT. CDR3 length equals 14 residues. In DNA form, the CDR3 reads TGTGCCAGCAGTTACTTTGACAGGGTGTACGAGCAGTACTTC. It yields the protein CASSYFDRVYEQYF.

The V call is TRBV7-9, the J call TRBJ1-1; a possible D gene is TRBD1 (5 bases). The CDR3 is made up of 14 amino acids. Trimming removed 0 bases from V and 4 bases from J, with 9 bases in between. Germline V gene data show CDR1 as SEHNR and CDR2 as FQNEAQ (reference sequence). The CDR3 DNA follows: TGTGCCAGCAGCTTAGCCAGGGAAGCCACTGAAGCTTTCTTT. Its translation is CASSLAREATEAFF.